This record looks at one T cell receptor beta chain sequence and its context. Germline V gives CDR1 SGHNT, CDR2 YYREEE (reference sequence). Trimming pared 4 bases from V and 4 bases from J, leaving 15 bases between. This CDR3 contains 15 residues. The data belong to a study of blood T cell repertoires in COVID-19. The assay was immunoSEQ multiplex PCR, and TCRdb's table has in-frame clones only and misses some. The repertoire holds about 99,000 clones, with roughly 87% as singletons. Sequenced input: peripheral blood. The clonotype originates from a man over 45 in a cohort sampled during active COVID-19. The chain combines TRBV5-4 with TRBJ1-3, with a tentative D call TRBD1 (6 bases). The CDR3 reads CASSPLQGAGNTIYF. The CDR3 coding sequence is TGTGCCAGCAGCCCATTACAGGGTGCGGGAAACACCATATATTTT.